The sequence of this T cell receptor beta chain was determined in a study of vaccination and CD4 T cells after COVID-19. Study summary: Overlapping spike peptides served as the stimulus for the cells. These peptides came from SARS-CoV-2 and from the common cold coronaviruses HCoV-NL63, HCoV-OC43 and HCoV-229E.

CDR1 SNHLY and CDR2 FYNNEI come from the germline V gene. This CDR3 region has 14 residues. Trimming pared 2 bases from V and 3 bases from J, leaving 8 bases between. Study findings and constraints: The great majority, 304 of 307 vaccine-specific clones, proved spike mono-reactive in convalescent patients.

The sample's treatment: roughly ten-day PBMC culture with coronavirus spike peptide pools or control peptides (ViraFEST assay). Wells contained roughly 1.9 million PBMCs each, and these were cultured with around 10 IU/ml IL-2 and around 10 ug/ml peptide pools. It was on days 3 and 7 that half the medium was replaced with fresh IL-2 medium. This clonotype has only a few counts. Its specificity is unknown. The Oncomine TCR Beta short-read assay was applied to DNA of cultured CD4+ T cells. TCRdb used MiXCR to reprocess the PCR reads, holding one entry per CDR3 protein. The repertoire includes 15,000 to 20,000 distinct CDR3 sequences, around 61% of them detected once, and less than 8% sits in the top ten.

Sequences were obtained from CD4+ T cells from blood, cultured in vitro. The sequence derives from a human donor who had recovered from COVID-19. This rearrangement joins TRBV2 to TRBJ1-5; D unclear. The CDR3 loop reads CASSENGFNQPQHF. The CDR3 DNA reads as TGTGCCAGCAGTGAAAACGGATTCAATCAGCCCCAGCATTTT.